Listed here are 14 T cell receptor beta chains from one sample, sequenced in a study of cytomegalovirus exposure and HLA in healthy donors. 60 Vbeta and 13 Jbeta primers were used in PCR. Data came from immunoSEQ multiplex PCR; TCRdb stores just in-frame clones and leaves some out. This sample has approximately 170,000 clones, with approximately 81% found just once. Sequencing was done on a sample of PBMCs. These receptor sequences come from a man aged 50 to 60 in good health and CMV-seropositive.

The chain employs TRBV19 and TRBJ1-5, with a weak D call TRBD1 (5 bases). This CDR3 has 17 amino acids. Trimming pared 5 bases from V and 1 base from J, leaving 18 bases between. Germline CDR1 LNHDA, CDR2 SQIVND (reference sequence). CDR3 in amino acids: CASSRTQRGSSNQPQHF. Written as DNA, the CDR3 is TGTGCCAGTAGTCGGACACAAAGGGGTTCAAGCAATCAGCCCCAGCATTTT.

This rearrangement joins TRBV4-2 to TRBJ2-5; 10 bases map to TRBD1. V shed 0 bases, J shed 5 bases, and the junction held 6 bases outside the gene matches. The germline CDR1 and CDR2 sequences are LGHNA and YNFKEQ. The CDR3 is 16 residues long. The CDR3 DNA reads as TGTGCCAGCAGCCAAGAAGGGACAGGGGAGGGGGAGACCCAGTACTTC. Translation: CASSQEGTGEGETQYF.

This chain connects TRBV23-1 to TRBJ2-4; possibly TRBD1 for D (6 bases). TRBV23-1 qualifies as an ORF whose function is uncertain. Trimming took off 0 bases at V and 0 bases at J, with 18 bases between the two ends. This CDR3 has 19 amino acids. CDR3 residues: CASSQSIRDTGLAKNIQYF. For the CDR3, the DNA is TGCGCCAGCAGTCAATCGATCCGGGACACCGGACTAGCCAAAAACATTCAGTACTTC.

This clone was found once. The V and J genes are TRBV5-1 and TRBJ1-1, with D maybe TRBD1 (5 bases). This CDR3 is 12 amino acids long. The germline V gene encodes CDR1 SGHRS and CDR2 YFSETQ. V was clipped by 1 base and J by 11 bases, with 12 bases between them. The CDR3 nucleotides are TGCGCCAGCAGCTTGCCGGGGGGTGGGGCTTTCTTT. As protein: CASSLPGGGAFF.

This clone was observed a single time. CDR3 bases: TGTGCCAGCAGCCAATGGGGAGCGGGAGAGACCCAGTACTTC. It translates to CASSQWGAGETQYF. This chain links TRBV14 with TRBJ2-5, with D perhaps matching TRBD2 (6 bases). The CDR3 is made up of 14 amino acids. CDR1 and CDR2 (germline): SGHDN, FVKESK. Between the trimmed V and J ends, which lost 2 bases and 4 bases, there was a span of 11 bases. The whole variable domain, filled in from reference TRBV14 and TRBJ2-5, reads EAGVTQFPSHSVIEKGQTVTLRCDPISGHDNLYWYRRVMGKEIKFLLHFVKESKQDESGMPNNRFLAERTGGTYSTLKVQPAELEDSGVYFCASSQWGAGETQYFGPGTRLLVL.

V gene TRBV28 combines with J gene TRBJ1-5; D might be TRBD1 (6 bases). Germline CDR1 is MDHEN and CDR2 is SYDVKM. V lost 8 bases and J lost 7, with 15 bases in between. The CDR3 has 13 residues. The CDR3 DNA reads as TGTGCCAGCGGGGACACCGTTCCCCAGCCCCAGCATTTT. Its protein is CASGDTVPQPQHF. Filled out from reference TRBV28 and TRBJ1-5, the complete variable domain reads DVKVTQSSRYLVKRTGEKVFLECVQDMDHENMFWYRQDPGLGLRLIYFSYDVKMKEKGDIPEGYSVSREKKERFSLILESASTNQTSMYLCASGDTVPQPQHFGDGTRLSIL.

The chain combines TRBV7-8 with TRBJ2-5; TRBD1 aligns across 7 bases. CDR1 is SGHVS and CDR2 is FQNEAQ in the germline V gene. The ends lost 1 base at V and 5 bases at J; junction bases unmatched: 4. The CDR3 runs to 14 residues. The CDR3 region has the DNA TGTGCCAGCAGCTTAGACAGGGGCAGGGAGACCCAGTACTTC. Protein product: CASSLDRGRETQYF.

V gene TRBV5-1 combines with J gene TRBJ1-2; no clear D. V was shortened by 0 bases and J by 3 bases, with 9 bases between the two germline ends. The CDR3 length is 14 residues. CDR1 is SGHRS and CDR2 is YFSETQ in the germline V gene. In DNA form, the CDR3 reads TGCGCCAGCAGCTTGGAACCGGGGTACTATGGCTACACCTTC. Amino acid sequence: CASSLEPGYYGYTF.

This chain connects TRBV5-1 to TRBJ2-7; 7 nucleotides agree with TRBD2. After removal of 4 bases from V and 0 bases from J, the junction contained 7 bases not matched to a gene. Germline V gene data show CDR1 as SGHRS and CDR2 as YFSETQ. The CDR3 is 15 amino acids. CDR3 loop: CASSRGTGGSYEQYF. The CDR3 bases are TGCGCCAGCAGCCGGGGGACGGGGGGCTCCTACGAGCAGTACTTC.

The genes are TRBV6-5 and TRBJ1-2, with D unresolved. Per germline, CDR1 MNHEY and CDR2 SVGAGI. V was clipped by 7 bases and J by 5 bases, with 8 bases between them. CDR3 length: 11 residues. DNA for the CDR3: TGTGCCAGCAAGAATAGTTATGGCTACACCTTC. Residues: CASKNSYGYTF.

This chain uses TRBV9 with TRBJ1-3; the match to TRBD1 covers 10 bases. Germline V gene sequence: CDR1 SGDLS, CDR2 YYNGEE. The CDR3 covers 17 residues. Trimming took 3 bases from V and 2 from J; bases not matched to a gene: 8. The DNA of the CDR3 is TGTGCCAGCAGCGGGGGGACAGGGGTAAATACTGGAAACACCATATATTTT. Translating it yields CASSGGTGVNTGNTIYF.

Only one count was recorded for this clone. The chain combines TRBV28 with TRBJ1-2, with 7 bases fitting TRBD1. The CDR3 has 16 residues. Unmatched junction bases numbered 7, after V lost 2 bases and J lost 1 base. The V gene's germline CDR1 is MDHEN and CDR2 SYDVKM. Here the CDR3 reads CASSLIAGGINYGYTF. For the CDR3, the DNA is TGTGCCAGCAGTTTAATAGCAGGGGGGATTAACTATGGCTACACCTTC.

The rearrangement links TRBV6-5 to TRBJ1-1, with a weak D call TRBD1 (6 bases). The CDR3 extends over 15 amino acids. Germline V gives CDR1 MNHEY, CDR2 SVGAGI. The V gene lost 0 bases and the J gene lost 4 bases, with 12 bases spanning the gap. CDR3 nucleotide sequence: TGTGCCAGCAGTTACTCGACGGGAGGGGGCACTGAAGCTTTCTTT. This translates into CASSYSTGGGTEAFF.

V and J are TRBV2 and TRBJ2-1; 8 bases align to TRBD1. The V and J ends lost 4 bases and 8 bases, in that order; junction bases with no gene match: 7. This CDR3 is 14 amino acids long. The germline V gene encodes CDR1 SNHLY and CDR2 FYNNEI. The CDR3 spells CASSAVGQVDEQFF. CDR3 DNA sequence: TGTGCCAGCAGTGCGGTGGGACAGGTGGATGAGCAGTTCTTC.